This T cell receptor beta chain was recorded in a study of regulatory T cells in long-lasting Graves disease. Broader study findings: New patients shared about 880 public clonotypes, fewer than the approximately 2,500 shared by persistent patients.

The CDR3 runs 16 residues. V lost 5 bases, J lost 4 bases, and 11 bases stayed unmatched. The germline gives CDR1 SEHNR, CDR2 FQNEAQ (reference sequence). In its sample, this clonotype was seen many times. No antigen is known for it. Sequencing libraries for TCR beta were prepared with iRepertoire HTBI primers and Arm-PCR of CDR3 regions. Using its own MiXCR run on the multiplex PCR reads, TCRdb lists one record per CDR3 protein. The sample records 350,000 to 550,000 distinct CDR3 sequences, 11% to 15% being singletons. Time point noted: newly diagnosed GD, antithyroid drugs for less than 3 months. Preparation of the TCR library used RNA extracted from PBMCs. The sample was also linked to a second study, of T cells in Graves' hyperthyroidism and ophthalmopathy. As that study records: Patients counted as stable if ophthalmopathy did not develop within 18 months. HTBI primers were used for first-round RT-PCR of the TCR CDR3.

The sample was peripheral blood mononuclear cells (PBMCs), taken at new diagnosis, from a patient treated with antithyroid drugs. The genes are TRBV7-9 and TRBJ2-1, with 7 bases lining up with TRBD2. The clonotype comes from a woman in her forties or fifties with Graves disease. CDR3 DNA sequence: TGTGCCAGCAGCCATGGGAGGGAGCGGGCTTACAATGAGCAGTTCTTC. Encoded protein: CASSHGRERAYNEQFF.